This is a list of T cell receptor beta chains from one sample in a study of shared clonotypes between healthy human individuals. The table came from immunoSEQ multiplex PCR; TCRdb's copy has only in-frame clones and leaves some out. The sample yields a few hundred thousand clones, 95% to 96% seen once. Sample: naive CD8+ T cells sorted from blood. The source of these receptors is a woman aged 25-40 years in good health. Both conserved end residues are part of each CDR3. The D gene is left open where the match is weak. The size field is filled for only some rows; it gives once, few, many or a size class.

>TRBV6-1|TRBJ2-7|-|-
CASSESGNEQYF
TGTGCCAGCAGTGAATCGGGTAACGAGCAGTACTTC
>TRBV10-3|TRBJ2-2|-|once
CASEPDTGELFF
TGTGCCTCCGAGCCGGACACCGGGGAGCTGTTTTTT
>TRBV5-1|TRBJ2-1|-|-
CASSPGYNEQFF
TGCGCCAGCAGCCCTGGCTACAATGAGCAGTTCTTC
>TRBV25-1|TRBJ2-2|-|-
CASSETGTVNTGELFF
TGTGCCAGCAGTGAAACCGGGACGGTGAACACCGGGGAGCTGTTTTTT
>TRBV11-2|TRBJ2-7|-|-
CASSLGGGSSYEQYF
TGTGCCAGCAGCTTAGGTGGAGGGAGTTCCTACGAGCAGTACTTC
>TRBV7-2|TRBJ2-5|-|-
CASSLAFPGKYQETQYF
TGTGCCAGCAGCTTAGCTTTCCCAGGAAAGTACCAAGAGACCCAGTACTTC
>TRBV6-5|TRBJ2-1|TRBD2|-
CASRESLGGNNEQFF
TGTGCCAGCAGAGAAAGCCTGGGAGGGAACAATGAGCAGTTCTTC
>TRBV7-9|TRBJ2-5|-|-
CASSPPGIPQETQYF
TGTGCCAGCAGCCCACCGGGGATCCCCCAAGAGACCCAGTACTTC
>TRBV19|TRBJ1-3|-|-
CASSPESWPSTFSGNTIYF
TGTGCCAGTAGCCCAGAGTCGTGGCCCTCGACCTTCTCTGGAAACACCATATATTTT
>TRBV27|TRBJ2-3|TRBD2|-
CASSSSGWEGLGDTQYF
TGTGCCAGCAGTTCAAGTGGATGGGAGGGCCTGGGAGATACGCAGTATTTT
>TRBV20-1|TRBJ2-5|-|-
CSAAKTQYF
TGCAGTGCCGCAAAGACCCAGTACTTC
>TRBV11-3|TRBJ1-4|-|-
CASSLSFGIEKLFF
TGTGCCAGCAGCTTATCCTTTGGGATTGAAAAACTGTTTTTT
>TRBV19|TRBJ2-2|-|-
CASSIGSTGELFF
TGTGCCAGTAGTATTGGCAGCACCGGGGAGCTGTTTTTT
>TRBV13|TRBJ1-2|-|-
CASSYGVSTHQDGYTF
TGTGCCAGCAGCTATGGGGTCTCCACCCATCAGGATGGCTACACCTTC
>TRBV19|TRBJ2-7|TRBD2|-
CASSIDFAGVYEQYF
TGTGCCAGTAGTATCGACTTTGCGGGGGTCTACGAGCAGTACTTC
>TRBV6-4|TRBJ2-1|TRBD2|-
CASSDIAGSSYNEQFF
TGTGCCAGCAGTGATATAGCGGGGTCCTCCTACAATGAGCAGTTCTTC
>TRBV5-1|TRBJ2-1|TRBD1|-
CASSQTGANEQFF
TGCGCCAGCAGCCAGACAGGGGCCAATGAGCAGTTCTTC
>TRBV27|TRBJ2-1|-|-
CASSQTRALPLYNEQFF
TGTGCCAGCAGTCAGACTAGGGCCCTCCCTCTCTACAATGAGCAGTTCTTC
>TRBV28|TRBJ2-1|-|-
CATAQINEQFF
TGTGCCACCGCTCAGATTAATGAGCAGTTCTTC
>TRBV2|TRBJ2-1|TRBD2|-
CASSVWGGSYNEQFF
TGTGCCAGCAGTGTTTGGGGGGGGTCCTACAATGAGCAGTTCTTC
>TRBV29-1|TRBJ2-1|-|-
CSVGDMGYNEQFF
TGCAGCGTTGGGGACATGGGTTACAATGAGCAGTTCTTC
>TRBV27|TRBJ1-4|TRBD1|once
CASSLSGTGGRKLFF
TGTGCCAGCAGTTTATCCGGGACAGGGGGTAGGAAACTGTTTTTT
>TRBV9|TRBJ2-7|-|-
CASSPSSVSYEQYF
TGTGCCAGCAGTCCCTCCTCGGTTTCCTACGAGCAGTACTTC
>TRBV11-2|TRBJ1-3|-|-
CASSPPNSGNTIYF
TGTGCCAGCAGCCCCCCGAACAGTGGGAACACCATATATTTT
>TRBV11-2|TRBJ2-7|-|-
CASSATDRSYEQYF
TGTGCCAGCAGCGCAACCGACAGATCCTACGAGCAGTACTTC
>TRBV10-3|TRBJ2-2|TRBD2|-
CAISEPKGTGTSGSGELFF
TGTGCCATCAGTGAGCCCAAAGGGACCGGGACTAGCGGGAGCGGGGAGCTGTTTTTT
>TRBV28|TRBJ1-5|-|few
CASSLRSTNQPQHF
TGTGCCAGCAGTTTAAGATCCACAAATCAGCCCCAGCATTTT
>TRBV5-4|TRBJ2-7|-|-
CASSNTDEQYF
TGTGCCAGCAGCAACACTGACGAGCAGTACTTC
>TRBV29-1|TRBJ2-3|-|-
CSEVLLGSGTDTQYF
TGCAGCGAAGTGCTACTCGGGAGTGGCACAGATACGCAGTATTTT
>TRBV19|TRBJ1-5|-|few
CASSMEAGILQPQHF
TGTGCCAGTAGTATGGAGGCGGGGATCCTACAGCCCCAGCATTTT
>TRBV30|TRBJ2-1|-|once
CAWTQAAYNEQFF
TGTGCCTGGACCCAAGCGGCCTACAATGAGCAGTTCTTC
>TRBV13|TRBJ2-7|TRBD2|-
CASSFAEQREPREQYF
TGTGCCAGCAGCTTTGCCGAACAGCGGGAGCCGCGGGAGCAGTACTTC
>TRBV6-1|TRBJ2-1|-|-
CASSEGRDNEQFF
TGTGCCAGCAGTGAAGGCAGGGACAATGAGCAGTTCTTC
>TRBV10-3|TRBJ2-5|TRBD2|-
CAIRGLAEETQYF
TGTGCCATCCGTGGACTAGCGGAAGAGACCCAGTACTTC
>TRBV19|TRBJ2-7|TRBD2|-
CASSSREGVDEQYF
TGTGCCAGTAGTAGTCGGGAGGGGGTGGACGAGCAGTACTTC
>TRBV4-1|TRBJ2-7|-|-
CASSQGGSGEQYF
TGCGCCAGCAGCCAAGGTGGCTCAGGCGAGCAGTACTTC
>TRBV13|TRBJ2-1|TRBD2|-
CASSPRGDDNEQFF
TGTGCCAGCAGCCCCCGGGGGGACGACAATGAGCAGTTCTTC
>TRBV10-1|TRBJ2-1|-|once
CASSEDGSSYNEQFF
TGCGCCAGCAGTGAGGACGGGAGCTCCTACAATGAGCAGTTCTTC
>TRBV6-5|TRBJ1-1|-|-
CASMEEGLHREAFF
TGTGCCAGCATGGAAGAGGGGCTGCATAGAGAAGCTTTCTTT
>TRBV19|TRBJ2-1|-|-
CASSISDISYNEQFF
TGTGCCAGTAGTATAAGCGACATCTCCTACAATGAGCAGTTCTTC
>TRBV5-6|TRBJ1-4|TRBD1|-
CASREGQGEKLFF
TGTGCCAGCAGGGAAGGACAGGGGGAAAAACTGTTTTTT
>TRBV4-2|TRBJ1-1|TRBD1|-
CASSHEDRVNTEAFF
TGTGCCAGCAGCCATGAGGACAGGGTGAACACTGAAGCTTTCTTT
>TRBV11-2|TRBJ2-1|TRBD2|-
CASSLGGSGIYNEQFF
TGTGCCAGCAGCTTAGGGGGTAGCGGGATCTACAATGAGCAGTTCTTC
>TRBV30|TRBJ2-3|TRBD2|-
CAWGEGFGLTDTQYF
TGTGCCTGGGGGGAGGGGTTTGGTCTGACAGATACGCAGTATTTT
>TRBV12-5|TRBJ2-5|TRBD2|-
CATPAGTQETQYF
TGTGCTACACCAGCGGGAACACAAGAGACCCAGTACTTC
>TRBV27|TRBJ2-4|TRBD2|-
CASSPLAGIAKNIQYF
TGTGCCAGCAGTCCATTAGCGGGAATAGCCAAAAACATTCAGTACTTC
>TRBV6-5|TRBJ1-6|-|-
CASSYSNRRGASPLHF
TGTGCCAGCAGTTACTCGAATAGGCGGGGAGCGTCACCCCTCCACTTT
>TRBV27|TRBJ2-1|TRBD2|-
CASSLVLAGGVSYNEQFF
TGTGCCAGCAGTTTGGTTCTAGCGGGAGGGGTGTCCTACAATGAGCAGTTCTTC
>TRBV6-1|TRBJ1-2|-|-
CASSSTGNYGYTF
TGTGCCAGCAGTTCGACAGGAAACTATGGCTACACCTTC
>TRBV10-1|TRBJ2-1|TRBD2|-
CASSPGLAGELNEQFF
TGCGCCAGCAGTCCTGGACTAGCGGGAGAGTTGAATGAGCAGTTCTTC
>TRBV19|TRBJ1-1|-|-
CASAEGPGTEAFF
TGTGCCAGTGCTGAGGGGCCTGGGACTGAAGCTTTCTTT
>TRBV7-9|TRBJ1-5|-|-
CASSLGGSQPQHF
TGTGCCAGCAGCCTAGGCGGGTCTCAGCCCCAGCATTTT
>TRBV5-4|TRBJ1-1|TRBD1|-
CASSLVGQGALVNTEAFF
TGTGCCAGCAGCTTGGTGGGACAGGGGGCTTTGGTGAACACTGAAGCTTTCTTT
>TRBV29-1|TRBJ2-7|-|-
CSVALTDYEQYF
TGCAGCGTTGCACTTACGGACTACGAGCAGTACTTC
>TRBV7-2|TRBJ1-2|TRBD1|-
CASSLRDRGLSGYTF
TGTGCCAGCAGCTTACGGGACAGGGGGCTTAGTGGCTACACCTTC
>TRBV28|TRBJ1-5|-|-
CASSFPDRPNQPQHF
TGTGCCAGCAGTTTTCCGGACCGCCCGAATCAGCCCCAGCATTTT